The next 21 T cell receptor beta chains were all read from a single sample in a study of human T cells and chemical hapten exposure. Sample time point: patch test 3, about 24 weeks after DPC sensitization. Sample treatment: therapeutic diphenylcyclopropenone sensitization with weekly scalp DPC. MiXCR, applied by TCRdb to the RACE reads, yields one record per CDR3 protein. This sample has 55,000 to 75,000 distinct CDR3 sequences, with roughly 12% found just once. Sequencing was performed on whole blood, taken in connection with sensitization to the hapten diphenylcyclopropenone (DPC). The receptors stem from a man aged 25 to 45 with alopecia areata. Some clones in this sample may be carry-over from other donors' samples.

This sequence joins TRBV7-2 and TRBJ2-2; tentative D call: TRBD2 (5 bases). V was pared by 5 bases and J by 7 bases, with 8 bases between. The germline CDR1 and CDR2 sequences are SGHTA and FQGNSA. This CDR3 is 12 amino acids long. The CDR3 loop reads CASSVRGGELFF. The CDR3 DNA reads TGTGCCAGCAGCGTACGGGGCGGGGAGCTGTTTTTT.

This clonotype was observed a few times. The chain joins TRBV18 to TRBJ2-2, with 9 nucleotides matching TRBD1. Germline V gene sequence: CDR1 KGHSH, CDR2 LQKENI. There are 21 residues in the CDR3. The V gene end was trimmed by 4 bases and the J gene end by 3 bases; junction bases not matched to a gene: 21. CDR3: CASSLREVTGGPIQDTGELFF. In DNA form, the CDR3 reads TGTGCCAGCTCACTCCGCGAGGTCACAGGGGGCCCGATTCAGGACACCGGGGAGCTGTTTTTT. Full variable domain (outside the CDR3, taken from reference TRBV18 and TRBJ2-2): NAGVMQNPRHLVRRRGQEARLRCSPMKGHSHVYWYRQLPEEGLKFMVYLQKENIIDESGMPKERFSAEFPKEGPSILRIQQVVRGDSAAYFCASSLREVTGGPIQDTGELFFGEGSRLTVL.

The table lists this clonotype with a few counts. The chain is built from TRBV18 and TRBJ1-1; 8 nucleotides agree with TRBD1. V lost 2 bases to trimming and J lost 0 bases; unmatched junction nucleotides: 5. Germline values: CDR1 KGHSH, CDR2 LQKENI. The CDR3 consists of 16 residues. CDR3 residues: CASSPRDRTLNTEAFF. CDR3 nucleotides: TGTGCCAGCTCACCAAGGGACAGGACCTTGAACACTGAAGCTTTCTTT.

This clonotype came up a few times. The chain's CDR3 is CASSALGWNEQFF. DNA for the CDR3: TGTGCCAGCAGTGCCCTGGGGTGGAATGAGCAGTTCTTC. The chain uses TRBV6-1 and TRBJ2-1, with unresolved D. The CDR3 is 13 residues long. Deletions cut 4 bases from V and 7 bases from J, with 11 bases between. Per the germline V gene, CDR1 is MNHNS and CDR2 is SASEGT.

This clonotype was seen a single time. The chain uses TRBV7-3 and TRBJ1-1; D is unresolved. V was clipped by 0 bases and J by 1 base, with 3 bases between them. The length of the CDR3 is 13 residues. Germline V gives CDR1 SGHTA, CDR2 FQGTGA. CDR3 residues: CASSLTANTEAFF. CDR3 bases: TGTGCCAGCAGCTTAACCGCGAACACTGAAGCTTTCTTT.

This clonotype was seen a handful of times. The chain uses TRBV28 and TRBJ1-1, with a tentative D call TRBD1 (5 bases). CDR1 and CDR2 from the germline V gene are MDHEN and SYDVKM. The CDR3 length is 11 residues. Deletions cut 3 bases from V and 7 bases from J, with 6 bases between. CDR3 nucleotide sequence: TGTGCCAGCAGTTTCAGGGATGAAGCTTTCTTT. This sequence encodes CASSFRDEAFF.

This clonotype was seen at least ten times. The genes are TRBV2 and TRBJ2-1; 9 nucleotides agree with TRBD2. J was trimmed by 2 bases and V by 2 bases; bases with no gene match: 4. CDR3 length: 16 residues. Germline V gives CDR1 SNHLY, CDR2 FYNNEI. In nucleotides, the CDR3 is TGTGCCAGCAGTGAATTAGGCGGGGGGGCCTACAATGAGCAGTTCTTC. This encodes CASSELGGGAYNEQFF. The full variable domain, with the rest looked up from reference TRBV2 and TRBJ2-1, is EPEVTQTPSHQVTQMGQEVILRCVPISNHLYFYWYRQILGQKVEFLVSFYNNEISEKSEIFDDQFSVERPDGSNFTLKIRSTKLEDSAMYFCASSELGGGAYNEQFFGPGTRLTVL.

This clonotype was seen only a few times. The CDR3, as DNA: TGTGCCAGCAGTTTCACCCCAGCGGGTTCTAACAATGAGCAGTTCTTC. It is translated as CASSFTPAGSNNEQFF. The chain carries TRBV12-3 or TRBV12-4 and TRBJ2-1; D perhaps matches TRBD2 (6 bases). CDR3 length equals 16 residues. V lost 3 bases to trimming and J lost 5 bases, with 17 bases between them.

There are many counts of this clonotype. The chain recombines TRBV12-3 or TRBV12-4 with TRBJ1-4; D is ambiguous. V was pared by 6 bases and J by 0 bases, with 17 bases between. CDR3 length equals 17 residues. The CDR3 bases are TGTGCCAGCAGCTCCCCGTTATATACTGCAACTAATGAAAAACTGTTTTTT. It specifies CASSSPLYTATNEKLFF.

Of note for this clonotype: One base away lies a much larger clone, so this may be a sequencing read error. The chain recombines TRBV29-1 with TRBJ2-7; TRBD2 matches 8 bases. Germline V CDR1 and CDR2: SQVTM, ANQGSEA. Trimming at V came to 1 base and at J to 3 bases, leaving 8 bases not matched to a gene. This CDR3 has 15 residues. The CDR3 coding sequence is TGCAGCGTTGAAGGGATTAGCGGGGAGGACTACGAGCAGTACTTC. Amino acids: CSVEGISGEDYEQYF.

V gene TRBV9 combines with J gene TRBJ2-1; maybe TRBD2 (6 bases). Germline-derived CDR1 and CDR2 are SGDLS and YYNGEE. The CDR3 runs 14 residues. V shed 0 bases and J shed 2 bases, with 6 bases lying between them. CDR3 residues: CASSVGTTYNEQFF. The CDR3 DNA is TGTGCCAGCAGCGTAGGGACTACCTACAATGAGCAGTTCTTC.

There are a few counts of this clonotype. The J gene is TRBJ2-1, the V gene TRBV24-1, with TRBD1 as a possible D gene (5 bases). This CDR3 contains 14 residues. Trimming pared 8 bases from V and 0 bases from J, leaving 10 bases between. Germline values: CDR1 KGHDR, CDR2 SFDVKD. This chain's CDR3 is CATMDKSSYNEQFF. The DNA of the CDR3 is TGTGCCACCATGGACAAGAGCTCCTACAATGAGCAGTTCTTC.

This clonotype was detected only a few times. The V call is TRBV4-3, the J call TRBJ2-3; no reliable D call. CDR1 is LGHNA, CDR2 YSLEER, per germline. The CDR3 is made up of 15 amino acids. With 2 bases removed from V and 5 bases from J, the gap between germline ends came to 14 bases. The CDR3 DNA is TGCGCCAGCAGCCAATCCATCGGCGGTAAAGATACGCAGTATTTT. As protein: CASSQSIGGKDTQYF.

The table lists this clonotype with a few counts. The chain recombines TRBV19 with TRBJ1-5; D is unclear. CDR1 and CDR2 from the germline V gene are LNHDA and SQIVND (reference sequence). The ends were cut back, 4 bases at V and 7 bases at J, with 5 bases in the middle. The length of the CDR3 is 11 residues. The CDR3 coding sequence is TGTGCCAGTAGTAAGGGACAGCCCCAGCATTTT. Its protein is CASSKGQPQHF.

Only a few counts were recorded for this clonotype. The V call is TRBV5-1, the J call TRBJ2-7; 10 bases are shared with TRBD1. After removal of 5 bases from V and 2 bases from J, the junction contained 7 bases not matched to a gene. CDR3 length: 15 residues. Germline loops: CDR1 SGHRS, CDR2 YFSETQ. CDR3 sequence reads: CASSPAGTGAYEQYF. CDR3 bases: TGCGCCAGCAGTCCTGCCGGGACAGGGGCCTACGAGCAGTACTTC. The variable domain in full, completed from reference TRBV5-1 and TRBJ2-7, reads KAGVTQTPRYLIKTRGQQVTLSCSPISGHRSVSWYQQTPGQGLQFLFEYFSETQRNKGNFPGRFSGRQFSNSRSEMNVSTLELGDSALYLCASSPAGTGAYEQYFGPGTRLTVT.

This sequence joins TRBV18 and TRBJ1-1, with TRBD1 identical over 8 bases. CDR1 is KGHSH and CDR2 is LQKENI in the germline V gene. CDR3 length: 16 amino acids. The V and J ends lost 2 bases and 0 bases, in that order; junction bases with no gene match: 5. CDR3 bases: TGTGCCAGCTCACCAGCCCGGACAGGGATGAACACTGAAGCTTTCTTT. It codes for CASSPARTGMNTEAFF. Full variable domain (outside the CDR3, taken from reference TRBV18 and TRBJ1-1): NAGVMQNPRHLVRRRGQEARLRCSPMKGHSHVYWYRQLPEEGLKFMVYLQKENIIDESGMPKERFSAEFPKEGPSILRIQQVVRGDSAAYFCASSPARTGMNTEAFFGQGTRLTVV.

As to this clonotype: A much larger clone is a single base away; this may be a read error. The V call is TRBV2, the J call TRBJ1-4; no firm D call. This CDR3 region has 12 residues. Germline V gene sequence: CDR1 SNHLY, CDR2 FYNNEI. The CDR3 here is CTSASTNEKLFF. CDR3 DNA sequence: TGTACCAGCGCCTCCACTAATGAAAAACTGTTTTTT.

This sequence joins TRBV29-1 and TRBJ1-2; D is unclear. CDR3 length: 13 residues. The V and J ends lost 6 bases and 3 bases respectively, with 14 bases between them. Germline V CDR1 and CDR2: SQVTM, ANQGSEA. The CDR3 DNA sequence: TGCAGCGTCGCCATGATGCCCGACTATGGCTACACCTTC. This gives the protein CSVAMMPDYGYTF.

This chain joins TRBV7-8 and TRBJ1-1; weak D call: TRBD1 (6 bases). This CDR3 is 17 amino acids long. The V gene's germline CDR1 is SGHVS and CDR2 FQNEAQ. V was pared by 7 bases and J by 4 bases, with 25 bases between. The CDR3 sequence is CASTSWGQKSRGTEAFF. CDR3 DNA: TGTGCCAGCACATCTTGGGGGCAGAAGAGCAGGGGCACTGAAGCTTTCTTT. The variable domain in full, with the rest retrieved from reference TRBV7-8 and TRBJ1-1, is GAGVSQSPRYKVAKRGQDVALRCDPISGHVSLFWYQQALGQGPEFLTYFQNEAQLDKSGLPSDRFFAERPEGSVSTLKIQRTQQEDSAVYLCASTSWGQKSRGTEAFFGQGTRLTVV.

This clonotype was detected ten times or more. The CDR3 protein is CASSRDSSGYTF. CDR3 nucleotide sequence: TGTGCCAGCAGCCGGGACAGCTCTGGCTACACCTTC. The genes are TRBV11-1 and TRBJ1-2; 7 bases map to TRBD1. The germline CDR1 and CDR2 sequences are SGHAT and FQDESV (reference sequence). With V trimmed by 5 bases and J by 7 bases, 4 bases remained unmatched. CDR3 length: 12 amino acids.

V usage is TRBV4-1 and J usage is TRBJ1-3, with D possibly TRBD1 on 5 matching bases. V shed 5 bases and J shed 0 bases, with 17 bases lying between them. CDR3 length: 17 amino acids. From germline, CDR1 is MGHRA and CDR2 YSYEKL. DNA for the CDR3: TGCGCCAGCAGCTTCGGGGCCCAGCGATCCTCTGGAAACACCATATATTTT. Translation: CASSFGAQRSSGNTIYF.